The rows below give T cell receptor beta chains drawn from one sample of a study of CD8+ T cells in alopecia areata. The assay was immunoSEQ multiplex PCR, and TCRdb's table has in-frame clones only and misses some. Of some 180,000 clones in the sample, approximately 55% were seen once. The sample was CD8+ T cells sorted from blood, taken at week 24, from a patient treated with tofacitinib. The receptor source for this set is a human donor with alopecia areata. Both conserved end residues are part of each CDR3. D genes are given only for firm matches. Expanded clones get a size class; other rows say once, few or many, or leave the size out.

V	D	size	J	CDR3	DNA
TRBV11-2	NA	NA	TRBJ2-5	CASSLGRQQIQETQYF	TGTGCCAGCAGCTTAGGTAGACAACAGATCCAAGAGACCCAGTACTTC
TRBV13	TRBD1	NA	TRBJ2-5	CASSSSGTGKETQYF	TGTGCCAGCAGCTCCTCCGGGACAGGGAAAGAGACCCAGTACTTC
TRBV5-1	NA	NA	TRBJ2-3	CASSARVSTDTQYF	TGCGCCAGCAGCGCCAGGGTTAGCACAGATACGCAGTATTTT
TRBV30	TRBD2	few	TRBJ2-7	CAWSEAGASYEQYF	TGTGCCTGGAGTGAGGCGGGAGCGTCCTACGAGCAGTACTTC
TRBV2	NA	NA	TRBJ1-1	CASSGVVNTEAFF	TGTGCCAGCAGTGGAGTGGTGAACACTGAAGCTTTCTTT
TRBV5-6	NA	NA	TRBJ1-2	CASSLDKGVYTF	TGTGCCAGCAGCTTGGATAAAGGAGTCTACACCTTC
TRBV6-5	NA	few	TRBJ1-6	CASSYLQREGNSPLHF	TGTGCCAGCAGTTACCTTCAGCGCGAGGGAAATTCACCCCTCCACTTT
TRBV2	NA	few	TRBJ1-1	CASRQRNTEAFF	TGTGCCAGCAGGCAAAGGAACACTGAAGCTTTCTTT
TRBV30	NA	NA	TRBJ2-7	CAWSGRHEQYF	TGTGCCTGGAGCGGGAGACACGAGCAGTACTTC
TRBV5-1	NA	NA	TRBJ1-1	CASHAENTEAFF	TGCGCCAGCCATGCAGAGAACACTGAAGCTTTCTTT